This entry describes one T cell receptor (beta chain). Its antigen is as yet unknown. Data came from immunoSEQ multiplex PCR; TCRdb stores just in-frame clones and leaves some out. The sample has 230,000 or so clones; about 86% are singletons. These data belong to a study of cytomegalovirus exposure and HLA in healthy donors. Study outcomes and limitations: Most TCR sequences were rare, but some public TCRs occurred in many donors. The authors enumerated around 150 TCR beta chains as linked to cytomegalovirus.

The receptor was derived from a woman aged 18 to 35 in good health and CMV-seronegative. Material for sequencing was PBMCs.

CDR3 sequence (DNA): TGTGCCAGCAGCCCGGGGGGAGAGAGGGCAGATACGCAGTATTTT. Amino acids: CASSPGGERADTQYF. The V gene is TRBV28, the J gene TRBJ2-3, with TRBD2 matching over 7 bases. The V gene's germline CDR1 is MDHEN and CDR2 SYDVKM. The CDR3 has 15 residues. V was pared by 6 bases and J by 4 bases, with 10 bases of the junction left unmatched.